Each of the 25 T cell receptor beta chains below was sequenced from the same sample in a study of early T cells in non-severe SARS-CoV-2 infection. TCRdb fed the 5' RACE reads into MiXCR, producing one record per CDR3 protein. The data show approximately 45,000 distinct CDR3 sequences, less than 8.5% seen once. Input material: whole blood. Receptors were obtained from an adult who was a healthcare worker with PCR-confirmed SARS-CoV-2 infection or an uninfected control (not recorded which).

This clonotype was seen at least ten times. The J gene is TRBJ1-1, the V gene TRBV5-5; D call uncertain. The germline V gene has CDR1 SGHKS and CDR2 YYEKEE (reference sequence). The V gene lost 4 bases and the J gene lost 1 base, with 8 bases spanning the gap. The CDR3 loop spans 13 amino acids. In DNA form, the CDR3 reads TGTGCCAGCAGCAACGGACCGAACACTGAAGCTTTCTTT. It specifies CASSNGPNTEAFF. The whole variable domain, remainder taken from reference TRBV5-5 and TRBJ1-1, is DAGVTQSPTHLIKTRGQQVTLRCSPISGHKSVSWYQQVLGQGPQFIFQYYEKEERGRGNFPDRFSARQFPNYSSELNVNALLLGDSALYLCASSNGPNTEAFFGQGTRLTVV.

This clonotype appeared a few times. This chain uses TRBV25-1 with TRBJ2-1; D is perhaps TRBD1 (6 bases). The CDR3 is 16 amino acids. The germline V gene encodes CDR1 MGHDK and CDR2 SYGVNS. Trimming pared 8 bases from V and 5 bases from J, leaving 22 bases between. As DNA, the CDR3 is TGTGCCAGCGGGGGTTTTTCCGACAGGTTCAACAATGAGCAGTTCTTC. Protein: CASGGFSDRFNNEQFF.

Judged by abundance, this clonotype is medium-sized. The genes are TRBV7-8 and TRBJ1-5; D ambiguous. This CDR3 has 14 residues. Trimming left V 1 base short and J 5 bases short, with 9 bases between. Germline CDR1 and CDR2: SGHVS and FQNEAQ. CDR3 nucleotides: TGTGCCAGCAGCTTAGTTCCAGGCTATCAGCCCCAGCATTTT. Protein sequence: CASSLVPGYQPQHF.

This clonotype was counted many times. The chain employs TRBV9 and TRBJ2-3; D ambiguous. The CDR3 runs to 13 residues. Deletions cut 0 bases from V and 6 bases from J, with 8 bases between. Germline CDR1 and CDR2: SGDLS and YYNGEE. This CDR3 reads CASSVDLVDTQYF. CDR3 in DNA: TGTGCCAGCAGCGTAGACCTGGTGGATACGCAGTATTTT.

This clonotype showed up just a few times. This chain links TRBV18 with TRBJ2-6, with 8 bases lining up with TRBD1. V was clipped by 0 bases and J by 2 bases; unmatched bases: 6. Germline V gene sequence: CDR1 KGHSH, CDR2 LQKENI. CDR3 length equals 18 residues. CDR3 coding DNA: TGTGCCAGCTCACCACCCGGGACAGGTTGGACTGGGGCCAACGTCCTGACTTTC. Its protein is CASSPPGTGWTGANVLTF.

The chain couples TRBV7-3 to TRBJ2-7; no reliable D call. The CDR3 contains 13 residues. V was pared by 2 bases and J by 3 bases, with 8 bases between. The germline gives CDR1 SGHTA, CDR2 FQGTGA. The CDR3 bases are TGTGCCAGCAGCTTAGGGATTAACTACGAGCAGTACTTC. Translation: CASSLGINYEQYF.

The table lists this clonotype with many counts. The chain links TRBV3-1 to TRBJ1-1, with a tentative D call TRBD1 (5 bases). CDR1 is LGHDT, CDR2 YNNKEL, per germline (reference sequence). The CDR3 sequence is 13 residues long. V was clipped by 4 bases and J by 8 bases, with 14 bases between them. CDR3 region: CASSPTRGEEAFF. CDR3 DNA sequence: TGTGCCAGCAGCCCTACTCGGGGCGAAGAAGCTTTCTTT. The whole variable domain, remainder taken from reference TRBV3-1 and TRBJ1-1, is DTAVSQTPKYLVTQMGNDKSIKCEQNLGHDTMYWYKQDSKKFLKIMFSYNNKELIINETVPNRFSPKSPDKAHLNLHINSLELGDSAVYFCASSPTRGEEAFFGQGTRLTVV.

Ten or more counts support this clonotype. The V gene is TRBV20-1, the J gene TRBJ1-1; D gene ambiguous. The germline gives CDR1 DFQATT, CDR2 SNEGSKA (reference sequence). This CDR3 is 15 amino acids long. V was cut by 6 bases and J by 1 base, with 18 bases left in between. The CDR3 spells CSANSFSSPNTEAFF. CDR3 nucleotides: TGCAGTGCCAACTCCTTTTCCTCACCGAACACTGAAGCTTTCTTT.

The chain uses TRBV4-3 and TRBJ2-3; D not resolved. This CDR3 spans 15 amino acids. Looked up from germline, CDR1 is LGHNA and CDR2 is YSLEER. The V and J ends lost 0 bases and 2 bases respectively, with 9 bases between them. The CDR3 region has the DNA TGCGCCAGCAGCCAAGATATCGGATCCACAGATACGCAGTATTTT. Amino acid sequence: CASSQDIGSTDTQYF.

This clonotype appeared many times. The chain joins TRBV18 to TRBJ2-7, with 7 nucleotides matching TRBD1. Germline loops: CDR1 KGHSH, CDR2 LQKENI. The CDR3 runs to 15 residues. Trimming at V came to 2 bases and at J to 0 bases, leaving 4 bases not matched to a gene. The CDR3 region is CASSPGTAASYEQYF. The CDR3 bases are TGTGCCAGCTCACCAGGGACAGCGGCCTCCTACGAGCAGTACTTC.

The chain links TRBV2 to TRBJ2-7; possible D gene TRBD1, 5 bases. Trimming cost V 2 bases and J 3 bases, with 5 bases left between them. Germline V lookup: CDR1 SNHLY, CDR2 FYNNEI. The CDR3 contains 12 residues. CDR3 in DNA: TGTGCCAGCAGTGAACAGGGCTACGAGCAGTACTTC. This translates into CASSEQGYEQYF.

The rearrangement uses TRBV12-3 or TRBV12-4 and TRBJ1-1, with D perhaps TRBD1 (5 bases). Trimming pared 5 bases from V and 7 bases from J, leaving 20 bases between. CDR3 length equals 15 residues. CDR3 nucleotides: TGTGCCAGCAGTCTCTCCTTCGGGACGTTGAATGAAGCTTTCTTT. Translating gives CASSLSFGTLNEAFF.

V is TRBV7-3 and J is TRBJ2-7, with D perhaps matching TRBD2 (6 bases). The germline V gene has CDR1 SGHTA and CDR2 FQGTGA. This CDR3 contains 15 residues. Trimming stripped 2 bases from V and 5 bases from J, with 16 bases between. CDR3 in DNA: TGTGCCAGCAGCTTAGGCGGGGCGCCGGGAGACGAGCAGTACTTC. Translated, it gives CASSLGGAPGDEQYF.

The V call is TRBV10-3, the J call TRBJ1-2; 7 bases fit TRBD1. The CDR3 spans 13 residues. Trimming took 4 bases from V and 5 from J; bases not matched to a gene: 4. The germline V gene has CDR1 ENHRY and CDR2 SYGVKD. CDR3 sequence (DNA): TGTGCCATCAGTGGGGGACAGAGTTATGGCTACACCTTC. Translation gives CAISGGQSYGYTF.

This clonotype was detected ten times or more. The V call is TRBV11-2, the J call TRBJ2-1, with D possibly being TRBD2 (5 bases). The CDR3 sequence is 15 residues long. Trimming took 0 bases from V and 6 from J, leaving 12 bases between them. Germline CDR1 SGHAT, CDR2 FQNNGV. CDR3 residues: CASSLDLLGGNEQFF. CDR3 nucleotide sequence: TGTGCCAGCAGCTTAGATTTGCTCGGAGGCAATGAGCAGTTCTTC.

This clonotype was picked up many times. The J gene is TRBJ1-3, the V gene TRBV6-1; D is possibly TRBD1 (5 bases). V was shortened by 6 bases and J by 4 bases, with 19 bases between the two germline ends. CDR3 size: 16 residues. CDR1 is MNHNS, CDR2 SASEGT, per germline. This chain's CDR3 is CASSPNRGAPGNTIYF. The CDR3 DNA reads TGTGCCAGCAGCCCCAACCGAGGGGCACCAGGAAACACCATATATTTT.

The chain carries TRBV27 and TRBJ2-2; TRBD1 is a possible D gene (5 bases). CDR1 is MNHEY, CDR2 SMNVEV, per germline (reference sequence). Trimming cost V 2 bases and J 0 bases, with 16 bases left between them. CDR3 length equals 18 residues. DNA for the CDR3: TGTGCCAGCAGTTTAAAGGGTAGGCAGGGTGCGAACACCGGGGAGCTGTTTTTT. Translating it yields CASSLKGRQGANTGELFF.

This clonotype was observed at least ten times. The J gene is TRBJ2-6, the V gene TRBV3-1; D possibly corresponds to TRBD1 (5 bases). The germline V gene encodes CDR1 LGHDT and CDR2 YNNKEL (reference sequence). V was shortened by 0 bases and J by 4 bases, with 7 bases between the two germline ends. This CDR3 comprises 15 residues. The CDR3: CASSQDRAGANVLTF. The CDR3, as DNA: TGTGCCAGCAGCCAAGACAGGGCCGGGGCCAACGTCCTGACTTTC.

There are many counts of this clonotype. The V gene is TRBV5-1, the J gene TRBJ2-1, with D possibly being TRBD2 (6 bases). Germline assignment: CDR1 SGHRS and CDR2 YFSETQ. The CDR3 contains 15 residues. V lost 2 bases, J lost 5 bases, and 14 bases lay in between. CDR3 sequence (DNA): TGCGCCAGCAGCTTCGACGGGGGTGGAAACAATGAGCAGTTCTTC. Translation gives CASSFDGGGNNEQFF.

This rearrangement joins TRBV29-1 to TRBJ1-5; D is perhaps TRBD1 (5 bases). Trimming removed 7 bases at V and 2 bases at J, with 12 bases between. This CDR3 has 13 amino acids. Germline CDR1 is SQVTM and CDR2 is ANQGSEA. In DNA form, the CDR3 reads TGCAGCGCAGCTCCGGGGGGCAATCAGCCCCAGCATTTT. This gives the protein CSAAPGGNQPQHF.

Only a few counts were recorded for this clonotype. This rearrangement joins TRBV30 to TRBJ1-3; perhaps TRBD1 as D (5 bases). Germline values: CDR1 GTSNPN, CDR2 SVGIG (reference sequence). The V gene lost 1 base and the J gene lost 4 bases, with 14 bases spanning the gap. There are 15 residues in the CDR3. The CDR3: CAWSARLGLGNTIYF. The CDR3 DNA is TGTGCCTGGAGTGCACGGCTGGGGCTCGGAAACACCATATATTTT.

This clonotype has just a few counts. This chain joins TRBV19 and TRBJ2-4, with TRBD2 matching over 7 bases. Germline V lookup: CDR1 LNHDA, CDR2 SQIVND (reference sequence). V shed 1 base, J shed 7 bases, and the junction held 10 bases outside the gene matches. The CDR3 covers 16 residues. DNA for the CDR3: TGTGCCAGTAGTATAGTCTTTGACGGGGGGAAGAACATTCAGTACTTC. Its translation is CASSIVFDGGKNIQYF.

This clonotype was observed many times. This chain joins TRBV20-1 and TRBJ2-1; TRBD2 aligns across 12 bases. The CDR3 contains 17 residues. Germline-derived CDR1 and CDR2 are DFQATT and SNEGSKA (reference sequence). Losses at the gene ends were 6 bases for V and 4 bases for J; bases not matched to a gene: 13. The CDR3 region has the DNA TGCAGTGCCCCCGGGCTAGCGGGGGGGCCAGGGTACAATGAGCAGTTCTTC. Protein: CSAPGLAGGPGYNEQFF.

This clonotype was observed at least ten times. J is TRBJ2-5 and V is TRBV29-1; D remains unclear. Germline lookup yields CDR1 SQVTM and CDR2 ANQGSEA. Trimming took 5 bases from V and 2 from J, leaving 9 bases between them. The CDR3 covers 12 residues. CDR3 in amino acids: CSVSEAQETQYF. CDR3 bases: TGCAGCGTTTCTGAGGCGCAAGAGACCCAGTACTTC. Filled out from reference TRBV29-1 and TRBJ2-5, the complete variable domain reads SAVISQKPSRDICQRGTSLTIQCQVDSQVTMMFWYRQQPGQSLTLIATANQGSEATYESGFVIDKFPISRPNLTFSTLTVSNMSPEDSSIYLCSVSEAQETQYFGPGTRLLVL.

The chain joins TRBV11-2 to TRBJ2-5, with D uncertain. From germline, CDR1 is SGHAT and CDR2 FQNNGV. Trimming removed 1 base at V and 5 bases at J, with 14 bases between. The CDR3 totals 15 residues. CDR3 in amino acids: CASSLGHGEDETQYF. The CDR3 DNA reads as TGTGCCAGCAGCTTAGGGCACGGTGAGGACGAGACCCAGTACTTC.